The TCR beta chain described here comes from a study of T cell responses to AZD1222 COVID-19 vaccine. Overall study findings and caveats: As reported, nearly half of all spike-specific TCRs target variant regions that are unmutated. CD4 TCRs covered the whole spike, strongest at regions 160-218 and 743-854. Repertoire collection took place solely once the T cell response had peaked. Possibly, clonal diversity was underestimated; donors were largely white British and included more females.

As to this clone: Its matching antigen is unknown.

Produced via immunoSEQ multiplex PCR; TCRdb's table is partial and in-frame only. The sample has about 93,000 clones; 65% to 90% are singletons. The CDR3 has 14 residues. V trimming: 6 bases; J trimming: 4 bases; junction bases outside the gene matches: 5. CDR1 and CDR2 (germline): MNHEY, SVGAGI. The chain carries TRBV6-5 and TRBJ1-5; 8 nucleotides align to TRBD1. Sequences were derived from peripheral blood, sampled on day 0 of AZD1222 vaccination. The sequence was obtained from an adult in good health. Written as DNA, the CDR3 is TGTGCCAGCAGATCCGGGACAGGTAATCAGCCCCAGCATTTT. It specifies CASRSGTGNQPQHF.